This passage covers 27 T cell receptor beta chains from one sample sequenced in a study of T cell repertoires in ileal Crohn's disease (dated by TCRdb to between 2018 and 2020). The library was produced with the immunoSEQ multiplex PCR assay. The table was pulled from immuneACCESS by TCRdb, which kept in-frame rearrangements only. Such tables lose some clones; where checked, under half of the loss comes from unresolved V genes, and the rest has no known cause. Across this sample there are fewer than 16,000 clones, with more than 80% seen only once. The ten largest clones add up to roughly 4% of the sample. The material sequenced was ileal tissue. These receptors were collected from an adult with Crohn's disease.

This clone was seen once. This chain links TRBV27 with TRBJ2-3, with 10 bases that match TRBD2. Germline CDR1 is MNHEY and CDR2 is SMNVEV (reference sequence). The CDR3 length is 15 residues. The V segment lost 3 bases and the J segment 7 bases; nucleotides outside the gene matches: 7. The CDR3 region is CASSFTSGGGNTQYF. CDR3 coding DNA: TGTGCCAGCAGTTTTACCAGCGGGGGGGGCAATACGCAGTATTTT.

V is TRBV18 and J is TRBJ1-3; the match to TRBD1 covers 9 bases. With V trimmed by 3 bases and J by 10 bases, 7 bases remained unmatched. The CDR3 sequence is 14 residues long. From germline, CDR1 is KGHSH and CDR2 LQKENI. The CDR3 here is CASSPGTGSRTIYF. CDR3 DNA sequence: TGTGCCAGCTCACCTGGGACAGGGAGCCGGACCATATATTTT.

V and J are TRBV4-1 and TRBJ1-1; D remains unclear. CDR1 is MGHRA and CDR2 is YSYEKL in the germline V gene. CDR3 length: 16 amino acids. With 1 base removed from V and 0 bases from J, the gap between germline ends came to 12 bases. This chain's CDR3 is CASSQVPGNMNTEAFF. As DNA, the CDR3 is TGCGCCAGCAGCCAAGTACCGGGAAACATGAACACTGAAGCTTTCTTT.

The CDR3 bases are TGTGCCAGCAGTTATTCCAAACAGGTCGCGGAAGCTTTCTTT. It translates to CASSYSKQVAEAFF. The chain carries TRBV6-6 and TRBJ1-1; D perhaps matches TRBD1 (5 bases). The germline CDR1 and CDR2 sequences are MNHNY and SVGAGI (reference sequence). The CDR3 contains 14 residues. Deletions cut 3 bases from V and 8 bases from J, with 16 bases between.

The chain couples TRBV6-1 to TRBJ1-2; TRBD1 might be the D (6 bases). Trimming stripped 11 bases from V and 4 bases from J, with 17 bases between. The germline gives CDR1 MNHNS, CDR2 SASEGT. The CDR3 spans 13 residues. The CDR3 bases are TGTGCCGGGCGCAGGGGCGATGGCTATGGCTACACCTTC. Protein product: CAGRRGDGYGYTF.

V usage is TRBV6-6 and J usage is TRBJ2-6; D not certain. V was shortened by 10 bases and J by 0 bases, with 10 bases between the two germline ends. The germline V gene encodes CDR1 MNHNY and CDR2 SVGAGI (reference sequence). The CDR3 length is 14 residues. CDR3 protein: CAIPGHSGANVLTF. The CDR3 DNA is TGTGCCATCCCGGGTCACTCTGGGGCCAACGTCCTGACTTTC.

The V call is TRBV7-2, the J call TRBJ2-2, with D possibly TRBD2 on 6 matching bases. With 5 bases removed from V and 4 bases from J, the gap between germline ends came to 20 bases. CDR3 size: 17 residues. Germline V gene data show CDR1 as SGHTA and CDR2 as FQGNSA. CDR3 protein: CASSEQPGAGGTGELFF. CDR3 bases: TGTGCCAGCAGCGAACAACCGGGAGCAGGAGGCACCGGGGAGCTGTTTTTT.

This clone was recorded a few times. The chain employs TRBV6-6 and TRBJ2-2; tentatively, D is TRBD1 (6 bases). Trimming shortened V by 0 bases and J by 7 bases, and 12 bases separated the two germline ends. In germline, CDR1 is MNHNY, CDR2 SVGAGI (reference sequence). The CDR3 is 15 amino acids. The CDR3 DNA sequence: TGTGCCAGCAGTTACTCGATAGTAGGGGGCGGGGAGCTGTTTTTT. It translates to CASSYSIVGGGELFF.

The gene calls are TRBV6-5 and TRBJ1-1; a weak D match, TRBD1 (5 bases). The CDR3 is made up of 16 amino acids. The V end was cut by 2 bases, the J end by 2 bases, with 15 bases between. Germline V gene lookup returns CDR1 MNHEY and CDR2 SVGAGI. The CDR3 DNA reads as TGTGCCAGCAGTTACGGTTCGACAGTTACTAACACTGAAGCTTTCTTT. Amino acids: CASSYGSTVTNTEAFF.

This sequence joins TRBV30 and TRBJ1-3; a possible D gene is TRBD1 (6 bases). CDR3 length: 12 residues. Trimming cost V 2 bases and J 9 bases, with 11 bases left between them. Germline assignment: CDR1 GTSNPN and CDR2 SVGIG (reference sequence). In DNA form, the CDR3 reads TGTGCCTGGAGTTCAAGGGGGGGCACCATATATTTT. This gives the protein CAWSSRGGTIYF.

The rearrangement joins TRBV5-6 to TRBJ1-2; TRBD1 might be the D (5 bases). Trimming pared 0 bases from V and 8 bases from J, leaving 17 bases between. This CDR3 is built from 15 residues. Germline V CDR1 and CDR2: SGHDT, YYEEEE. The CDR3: CASSLGRGQGGGYTF. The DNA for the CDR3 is TGTGCCAGCAGCTTGGGTAGGGGTCAGGGAGGCGGCTACACCTTC.

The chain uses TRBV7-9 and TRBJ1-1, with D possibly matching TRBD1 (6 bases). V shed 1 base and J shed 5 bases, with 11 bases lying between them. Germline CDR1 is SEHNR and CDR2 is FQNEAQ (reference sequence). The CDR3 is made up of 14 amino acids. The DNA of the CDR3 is TGTGCCAGCAGCTTAGAGCTTGACAGGACTGAAGCTTTCTTT. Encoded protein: CASSLELDRTEAFF. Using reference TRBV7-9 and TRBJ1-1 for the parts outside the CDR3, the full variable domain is DTGVSQNPRHKITKRGQNVTFRCDPISEHNRLYWYRQTLGQGPEFLTYFQNEAQLEKSRLLSDRFSAERPKGSFSTLEIQRTEQGDSAMYLCASSLELDRTEAFFGQGTRLTVV.

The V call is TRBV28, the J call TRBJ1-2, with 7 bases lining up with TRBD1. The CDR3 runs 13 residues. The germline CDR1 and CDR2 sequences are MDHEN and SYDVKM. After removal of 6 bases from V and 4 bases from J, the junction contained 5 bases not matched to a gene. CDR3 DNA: TGTGCCAGCAGAACCGGGACAGTCTATGGCTACACCTTC. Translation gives CASRTGTVYGYTF.

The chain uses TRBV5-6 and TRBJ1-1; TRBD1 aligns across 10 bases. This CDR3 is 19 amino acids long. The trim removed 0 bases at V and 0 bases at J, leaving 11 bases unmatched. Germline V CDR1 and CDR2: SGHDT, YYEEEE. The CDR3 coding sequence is TGTGCCAGCAGCTTGGACCGGGACAGGGGCCTCCTGGTGAACACTGAAGCTTTCTTT. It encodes CASSLDRDRGLLVNTEAFF. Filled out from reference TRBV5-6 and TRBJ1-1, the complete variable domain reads DAGVTQSPTHLIKTRGQQVTLRCSPKSGHDTVSWYQQALGQGPQFIFQYYEEEERQRGNFPDRFSGHQFPNYSSELNVNALLLGDSALYLCASSLDRDRGLLVNTEAFFGQGTRLTVV.

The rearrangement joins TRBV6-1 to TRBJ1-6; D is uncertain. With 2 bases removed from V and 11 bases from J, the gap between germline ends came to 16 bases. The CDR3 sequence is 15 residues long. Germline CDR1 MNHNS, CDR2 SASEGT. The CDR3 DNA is TGTGCCAGCAGTGAAAGAACTAGGGCAGTGGCACCCCTCCACTTT. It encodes CASSERTRAVAPLHF.

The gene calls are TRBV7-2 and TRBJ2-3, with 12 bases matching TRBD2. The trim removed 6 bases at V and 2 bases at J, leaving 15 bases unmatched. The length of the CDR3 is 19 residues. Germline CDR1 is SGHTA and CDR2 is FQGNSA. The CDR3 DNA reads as TGTGCCAGCAGTGGGAAGAGTTGGACTAGCGGGAAGTACACAGATACGCAGTATTTT. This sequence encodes CASSGKSWTSGKYTDTQYF.

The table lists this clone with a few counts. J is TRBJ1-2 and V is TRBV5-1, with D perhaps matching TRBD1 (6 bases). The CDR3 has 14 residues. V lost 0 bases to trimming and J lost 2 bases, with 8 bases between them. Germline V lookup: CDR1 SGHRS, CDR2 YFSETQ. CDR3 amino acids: CASSLGTANYGYTF. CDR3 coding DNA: TGCGCCAGCAGCTTGGGGACAGCCAACTATGGCTACACCTTC.

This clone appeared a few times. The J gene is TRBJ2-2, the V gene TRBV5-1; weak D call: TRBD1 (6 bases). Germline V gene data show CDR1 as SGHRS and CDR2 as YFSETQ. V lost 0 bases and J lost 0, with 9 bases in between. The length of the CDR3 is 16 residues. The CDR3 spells CASSLETGSNTGELFF. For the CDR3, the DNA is TGCGCCAGCAGCTTGGAGACAGGTTCGAACACCGGGGAGCTGTTTTTT.

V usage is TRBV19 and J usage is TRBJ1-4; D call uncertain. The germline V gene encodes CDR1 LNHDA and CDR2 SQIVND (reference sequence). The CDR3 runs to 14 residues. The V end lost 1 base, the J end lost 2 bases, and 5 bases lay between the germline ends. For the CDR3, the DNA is TGTGCCAGTAGTATAGGGGCGACTAATGAAAAACTGTTTTTT. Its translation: CASSIGATNEKLFF.

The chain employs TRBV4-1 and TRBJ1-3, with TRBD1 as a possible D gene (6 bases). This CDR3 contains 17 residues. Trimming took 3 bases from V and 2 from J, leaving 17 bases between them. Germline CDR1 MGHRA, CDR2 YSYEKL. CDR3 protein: CASSHLRTAGAGNTIYF. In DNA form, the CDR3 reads TGCGCCAGCAGCCACCTTCGGACAGCCGGCGCTGGAAACACCATATATTTT.

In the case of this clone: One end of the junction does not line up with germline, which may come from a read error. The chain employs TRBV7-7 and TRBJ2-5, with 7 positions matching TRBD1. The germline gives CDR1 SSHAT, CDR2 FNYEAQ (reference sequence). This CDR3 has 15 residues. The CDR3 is CASSGRQGPQETQYF. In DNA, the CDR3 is TGTGCTAGCAGCGGCCGACAGGGACCGCAAGAGACCCAGTACTTC.

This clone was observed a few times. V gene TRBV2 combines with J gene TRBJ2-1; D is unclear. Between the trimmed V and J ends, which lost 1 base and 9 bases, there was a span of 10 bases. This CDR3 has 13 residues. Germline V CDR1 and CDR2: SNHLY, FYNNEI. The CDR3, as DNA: TGTGCCAGCAGTGAAGGGCGAGGTAGTGAGCAGTTCTTC. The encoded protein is CASSEGRGSEQFF.

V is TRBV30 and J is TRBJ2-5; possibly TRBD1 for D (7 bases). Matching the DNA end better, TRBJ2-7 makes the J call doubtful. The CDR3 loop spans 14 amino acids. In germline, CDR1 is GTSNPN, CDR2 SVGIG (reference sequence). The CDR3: CAWSVGPGGREQYF. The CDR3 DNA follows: TGTGCCTGGAGTGTGGGGCCAGGGGGGCGCGAGCAGTACTTC.

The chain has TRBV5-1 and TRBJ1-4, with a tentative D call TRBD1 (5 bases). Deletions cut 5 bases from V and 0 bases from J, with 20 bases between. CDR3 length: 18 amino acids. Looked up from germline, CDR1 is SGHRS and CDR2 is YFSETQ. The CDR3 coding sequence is TGCGCCAGCAGTGGTTCAGGGCTCCTTGTCTCAACTAATGAAAAACTGTTTTTT. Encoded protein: CASSGSGLLVSTNEKLFF.

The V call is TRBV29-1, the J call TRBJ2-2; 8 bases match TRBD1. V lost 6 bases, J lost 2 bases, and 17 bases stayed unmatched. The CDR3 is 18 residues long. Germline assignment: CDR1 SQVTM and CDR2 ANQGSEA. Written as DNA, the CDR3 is TGCAGCGTCGAGGGGGCAGGGGGCGCCGACTTTAACACCGGGGAGCTGTTTTTT. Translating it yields CSVEGAGGADFNTGELFF.

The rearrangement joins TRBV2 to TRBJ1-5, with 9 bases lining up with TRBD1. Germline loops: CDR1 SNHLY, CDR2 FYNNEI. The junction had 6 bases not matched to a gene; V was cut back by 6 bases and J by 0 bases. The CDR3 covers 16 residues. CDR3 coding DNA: TGTGCCAGCAGGGAGGGGACAGGGTATAGCAATCAGCCCCAGCATTTT. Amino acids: CASREGTGYSNQPQHF.

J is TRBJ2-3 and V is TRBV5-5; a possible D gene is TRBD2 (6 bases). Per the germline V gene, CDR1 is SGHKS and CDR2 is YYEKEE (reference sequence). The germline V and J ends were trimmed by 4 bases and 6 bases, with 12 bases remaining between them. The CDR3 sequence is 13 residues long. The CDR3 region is CASSPGGVDTQYF. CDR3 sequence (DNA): TGTGCCAGCAGCCCCGGCGGGGTGGATACGCAGTATTTT. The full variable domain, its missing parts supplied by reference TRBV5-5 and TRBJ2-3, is DAGVTQSPTHLIKTRGQQVTLRCSPISGHKSVSWYQQVLGQGPQFIFQYYEKEERGRGNFPDRFSARQFPNYSSELNVNALLLGDSALYLCASSPGGVDTQYFGPGTRLTVL.